Listed below are T cell receptor beta chains from one sample, sequenced in a study of blood T cell repertoires in COVID-19. Generated by immunoSEQ multiplex PCR, the TCRdb table keeps only in-frame clones and is missing some. The sample records about 320,000 clones, 80% to 90% being singletons. The specimen sequenced was PBMCs or T cells enriched from blood (not recorded which). The receptors here all came from a young man who had recovered from COVID-19. Both conserved end residues are part of each CDR3. The order of the fields is J gene, V gene, CDR3 protein.

j_call: TRBJ2-7
v_call: TRBV19
cdr3_aa: CASSIARGTYEQYF

j_call: TRBJ1-2
v_call: TRBV30
cdr3_aa: CAWSVYLGYTF

j_call: TRBJ1-6
v_call: TRBV30
cdr3_aa: CAWSPGKRSSYNSPLHF

j_call: TRBJ1-4
v_call: TRBV10-3
cdr3_aa: CAISERADEKLFF

j_call: TRBJ1-2
v_call: TRBV6-6
cdr3_aa: CASSPQIGHNINYGYTF

j_call: TRBJ1-1
v_call: TRBV2
cdr3_aa: CASSERGSRSAEAFF

j_call: TRBJ2-5
v_call: TRBV5-1
cdr3_aa: CASSVGRRALQETQYF

j_call: TRBJ1-6
v_call: TRBV27
cdr3_aa: CASSLEEYNSPLHF

j_call: TRBJ1-2
v_call: TRBV11-2
cdr3_aa: CASSTMTGEVYGYTF

j_call: TRBJ2-7
v_call: TRBV30
cdr3_aa: CAWSVLQGSYEQYF

j_call: TRBJ1-1
v_call: TRBV12-3/TRBV12-4
cdr3_aa: CASSFSGNTEAFF

j_call: TRBJ2-2
v_call: TRBV7-7
cdr3_aa: CASSTTGTGNTGELFF

j_call: TRBJ2-7
v_call: TRBV7-6
cdr3_aa: CASSIGQGLSSYEQYF

j_call: TRBJ2-1
v_call: TRBV6-5
cdr3_aa: CASSAGRESYNEQFF

j_call: TRBJ1-6
v_call: TRBV6-5
cdr3_aa: CASSPGSGFNSPLHF

j_call: TRBJ2-7
v_call: TRBV7-9
cdr3_aa: CASSLGAASYEQYF

j_call: TRBJ2-5
v_call: TRBV6-1
cdr3_aa: CASSEAELAGASGTQYF

j_call: TRBJ2-1
v_call: TRBV11-2
cdr3_aa: CASSLARGVSTREQFF

j_call: TRBJ1-1
v_call: TRBV27
cdr3_aa: CASSLGVAGTEAFF

j_call: TRBJ2-3
v_call: TRBV10-3
cdr3_aa: CAISEGRLAGGTDTQYF

j_call: TRBJ1-5
v_call: TRBV19
cdr3_aa: CASSRQGGQPQHF

j_call: TRBJ1-1
v_call: TRBV6-5
cdr3_aa: CASSLVLNTEAFF

j_call: TRBJ2-7
v_call: TRBV5-1
cdr3_aa: CASSLAGNSYEQYF

j_call: TRBJ2-5
v_call: TRBV7-9
cdr3_aa: CASSLDRGETQYF

j_call: TRBJ2-3
v_call: TRBV6-1
cdr3_aa: CASSESGGALNTQYF

j_call: TRBJ2-5
v_call: TRBV30
cdr3_aa: CAWSGSPGFVSWETQYF

j_call: TRBJ2-1
v_call: TRBV7-8
cdr3_aa: CASSTSGGVNEQFF

j_call: TRBJ1-6
v_call: TRBV5-4
cdr3_aa: CASSLQGGYNSPLHF

j_call: TRBJ1-2
v_call: TRBV18
cdr3_aa: CASSRTGWDGYTF

j_call: TRBJ1-4
v_call: TRBV3-1/TRBV3-2
cdr3_aa: CASSQDGREEKLFF

j_call: TRBJ1-2
v_call: TRBV5-1
cdr3_aa: CASSLGQGVAYGYTF

j_call: TRBJ1-5
v_call: TRBV19
cdr3_aa: CASSIPGNNQPQHF

j_call: TRBJ1-2
v_call: TRBV7-9
cdr3_aa: CASSSLDRAEGYTF

j_call: TRBJ2-7
v_call: TRBV5-4
cdr3_aa: CASSPDRATTYEQYF

j_call: TRBJ2-4
v_call: TRBV24-1
cdr3_aa: CATSEGTGAPPIF

j_call: TRBJ2-1
v_call: TRBV28
cdr3_aa: CASSLSAGSYNEQFF

j_call: TRBJ2-3
v_call: TRBV28
cdr3_aa: CASRGGFRVYSPDTQYF

j_call: TRBJ2-7
v_call: TRBV29-1
cdr3_aa: CSVGGGDRAYHEQYF

j_call: TRBJ1-2
v_call: TRBV6-5
cdr3_aa: CASSYTAGSGYTF

j_call: TRBJ2-1
v_call: TRBV7-9
cdr3_aa: CASSSSPLGSYNEQFF

j_call: TRBJ2-6
v_call: TRBV3-1/TRBV3-2
cdr3_aa: CASSLGTGSSGANVLTF

j_call: TRBJ2-5
v_call: TRBV5-1
cdr3_aa: CASSQGSGGETQYF

j_call: TRBJ2-1
v_call: TRBV10-3
cdr3_aa: CAISESMETYNEQFF